This note documents a single TCR beta chain sequence. Its antigen is not yet known. Base qualities are missing; no much larger clone stands one base away. The data stem from a study of T cell changes during pregnancy in multiple sclerosis (dated 2019 in TCRdb). For context, the study as a whole: The study examined how the T cell repertoire changed over the course of pregnancy in women with multiple sclerosis.

Receptor amplification or capture employed the immunoSEQ multiplex PCR assay. The clones in this table, taken by TCRdb from immuneACCESS, are in-frame only. Not every clone is retained; where verified, under half of the shortfall comes from an unresolved V gene, and the cause of the rest is unknown. The sample includes roughly 45,000 clones, with over 90% observed a single time. Approximately 5.6% of the sample rests with the top ten. V is trimmed back by 1 base and J by 4 bases, and the junction contains 15 bases that no gene match accounts for. The CDR3 contains 18 residues, cysteine and phenylalanine counted. The CDR3 DNA has 54 bases and is translated from base 1. The germline V gene (reference sequence) gives CDR1 as SEHNR and CDR2 as FQNEAQ.

Sequenced material: CD8+ T cells from peripheral blood mononuclear cells, taken in the first trimester of pregnancy. The chain links TRBV7-9 with TRBJ1-2, with 7 middle bases fitting TRBD1. This clonotype was sampled from a female donor with multiple sclerosis, enrolled in a pregnancy study. The sequenced DNA: TGTGCCAGCAGCTTAGGGCCTGGCAGAGTAACAGGGGCCTATGGCTACACCTTC. Its protein is CASSLGPGRVTGAYGYTF.